The sequence of this TCR beta chain was determined in a study of T cells after yellow fever vaccination. Notes on the study in general: Peaking on day 5 versus 15, the secondary response was faster but weaker.

MiXCR, applied by TCRdb to the 5' RACE reads, yields one record per CDR3 protein. The table includes hundreds of thousands of distinct CDR3 sequences, about 12% detected once. This CDR3 contains 15 residues. CDR1 and CDR2 from the germline V gene are LGHNA and YSLEER. V dropped 1 base and J dropped 6 bases, with 12 bases sitting between them. A word on this clonotype: What it recognizes is unknown.

The sequence was obtained from a man between 25 and 39 years old who received the YFV17D yellow fever vaccine. Sequenced material: PBMCs, taken on the day of the yellow fever booster vaccination. The rearrangement joins TRBV4-3 to TRBJ2-2; D unresolved. The CDR3 reads CASSQAQVSAGELFF. The CDR3, as DNA: TGCGCCAGCAGCCAAGCCCAAGTCTCCGCCGGGGAGCTGTTTTTT.